This is a list of T cell receptor beta chains from one sample in a study of blood T cell repertoires in COVID-19. Repertoires were generated with immunoSEQ multiplex PCR, while TCRdb's copy carries only in-frame clones and drops some. Among just under 35,000 clones listed, approximately 91% were seen once. The material sequenced was peripheral blood. Receptor source: a man aged 60 to 75 with active or convalescent COVID-19. Both conserved end residues are part of each CDR3.

v_call,cdr3_aa
TRBV19,CASSNRVNSPLHF
TRBV6-4,CASNLQGAEYEKLFF
TRBV23-1,CASSLNLGVLSYEQYF
TRBV29-1,CSVTSGYEQYF
TRBV14,CASSHGGARGYTF
TRBV18,CASSPRQTNEAFF
TRBV29-1,CSVGWGSEQYF
TRBV18,CASSPVGAPKRGTIYF
TRBV19,CASCLGSGGTEQYF
TRBV5-4,CASSPRTGSMNTEAFF
TRBV6-5,CASSYYLAGYNEQFF
TRBV18,CASSPPGRDGSPLHF
TRBV10-3,CAISEYSLKGYTF
TRBV3-1/TRBV3-2,CASSQDPGNYGYTF
TRBV28,CASSLDHSGDLVAYNEQFF
TRBV18,CASSRGQTSGNTIYF
TRBV5-6,CASSYTDRAYEQYF
TRBV18,CASSPQGADTQYF
TRBV9,CASSVGAWGNRCEKLFF
TRBV18,CASSSLITGGTEAFF
TRBV5-4,CASSSGLANTDTQYF
TRBV14,CASSQEVANTEAFF
TRBV19,CASIAAGGSEDEQFF
TRBV18,CASSPRTGGGYEQYF
TRBV5-1,CASSFGPGSYEQYF
TRBV7-3,CASSYDRGREQYF
TRBV5-1,CASTRTGGSSYNEQFF
TRBV28,CASIPKRPGSQPQHF
TRBV5-5,CASSFRDTGSSGNTIYF
TRBV3-1/TRBV3-2,CASSHRNTGELFF
TRBV6-2/TRBV6-3,CASSPQGNYGYTF
TRBV7-7,CASSPHAGGLNSVSEQYF
TRBV27,CASSPDRGRGNTEAFF
TRBV9,CASSVGPVAGVYNEQFF
TRBV5-1,CASSLYWSHTEAFF
TRBV11-2,CASSPSLAGGTYEQYF
TRBV9,CASSAGLLSYNEQFF
TRBV9,CASSVAGLPTQETQYF
TRBV28,CASSLIEDRGTRLDEQYF
TRBV5-1,CASSLSLAGGGELFF
TRBV7-2,CASSLAATTSYEQYF
TRBV7-3,CASSLSGSKNEQFF
TRBV2,CASSLYRTGTEAFF
TRBV12-1,CASSFEPLRTRVRMSYEQYF
TRBV12-3/TRBV12-4,CASSFWGDQPQHF
TRBV11-2,CASSSVKDSLKRGYTF
TRBV14,CASSQALANTYEQYF
TRBV27,CASSFSPPYGYTF
TRBV7-9,CASSFGLGRTNYGYTF
TRBV5-1,CASSPAGGTGRAFF
TRBV28,CASNLATNSYEQYF
TRBV7-8,CASSSPDRVDTQYF
TRBV7-9,CASSLGPSQANGYTF
TRBV7-3,CASSLRGGVGNEQFF
TRBV11-1,CASSLILAANEQFF
TRBV3-1/TRBV3-2,CASSPDSGFLTDTQYF